One and the same sample provided the 28 T cell receptor beta chains below, sequenced in a study of blood T cell repertoires in COVID-19. Here immunoSEQ multiplex PCR was the method, and the copy in TCRdb shows in-frame clones only, minus some. The repertoire has a few hundred thousand clones, 82% of them found once; the top ten carry 5.2%. Material: peripheral blood. These receptors all come from a woman between 65 and 79 years old with COVID-19, enrolled during active disease.

This chain links TRBV29-1 with TRBJ2-1; 7 positions agree with TRBD2. This CDR3 region has 12 residues. Germline V gene lookup returns CDR1 SQVTM and CDR2 ANQGSEA. The V segment lost 6 bases and the J segment 7 bases; nucleotides outside the gene matches: 6. The CDR3: CSVAGTTNEQFF. As DNA, the CDR3 is TGCAGCGTGGCCGGGACTACAAATGAGCAGTTCTTC.

The V and J genes are TRBV7-9 and TRBJ1-5; D might be TRBD1 (5 bases). V dropped 5 bases and J dropped 11 bases, with 13 bases sitting between them. Germline CDR1 and CDR2: SEHNR and FQNEAQ (reference sequence). The CDR3 totals 12 residues. CDR3 DNA: TGTGCCAGCAGCATAGACAGCAGGGCCCAGCATTTT. Amino acid sequence: CASSIDSRAQHF.

The rearrangement uses TRBV19 and TRBJ1-1, with no clear D. This CDR3 has 12 amino acids. V was clipped by 7 bases and J by 4 bases, with 10 bases between them. CDR1 and CDR2 from the germline V gene are LNHDA and SQIVND (reference sequence). The CDR3 loop is CASNGYGTEAFF. The CDR3 DNA follows: TGTGCCAGTAACGGTTATGGCACTGAAGCTTTCTTT.

This clone occurred once. The chain has TRBV18 and TRBJ1-6; 8 bases line up with TRBD1. The germline CDR1 and CDR2 sequences are KGHSH and LQKENI. Trimming cost V 2 bases and J 7 bases; bases outside gene matches: 10. The CDR3 is 17 amino acids. This chain's CDR3 is CASSPIIPGQGNSPLHF. The CDR3 DNA is TGTGCCAGCTCACCAATAATCCCCGGACAGGGAAATTCACCCCTCCACTTT. Full variable domain (remainder filled in from reference TRBV18 and TRBJ1-6): NAGVMQNPRHLVRRRGQEARLRCSPMKGHSHVYWYRQLPEEGLKFMVYLQKENIIDESGMPKERFSAEFPKEGPSILRIQQVVRGDSAAYFCASSPIIPGQGNSPLHFGNGTRLTVT.

This clone was observed a handful of times. The CDR3 DNA follows: TGTGCCATCAGAAAGCTAGCGGATAGAACAGATACGCAGTATTTT. It translates to CAIRKLADRTDTQYF. This chain joins TRBV10-3 and TRBJ2-3; TRBD2 matches 7 bases. The CDR3 is made up of 15 amino acids. The V gene end was trimmed by 6 bases and the J gene end by 3 bases; junction bases not matched to a gene: 9. Germline loops: CDR1 ENHRY, CDR2 SYGVKD.

J is TRBJ1-1 and V is TRBV15; tentatively, D is TRBD1 (6 bases). Trimming took 8 bases from V and 3 from J, leaving 19 bases between them. Germline V gene lookup returns CDR1 LNHNV and CDR2 YYDKDF (reference sequence). The CDR3 has 15 amino acids. Here the CDR3 DNA reads TGTGCCACCCATCTGGGGGCAGGGAGGGACACTGAAGCTTTCTTT. Protein sequence: CATHLGAGRDTEAFF.

The chain joins TRBV11-2 to TRBJ2-1, with 9 positions matching TRBD2. V lost 5 bases and J lost 4; bases outside the gene matches: 6. Germline CDR1 reads SGHAT; CDR2 reads FQNNGV. CDR3 length: 15 amino acids. The CDR3 DNA reads TGTGCCAGCAGCCCAAGCGGGAGGCCGTACAATGAGCAGTTCTTC. Amino acid sequence: CASSPSGRPYNEQFF.

The chain recombines TRBV2 with TRBJ1-4; perhaps TRBD1 as D (5 bases). CDR1 SNHLY and CDR2 FYNNEI come from the germline V gene. V lost 2 bases, J lost 0 bases, and 16 bases lay in between. CDR3 length equals 18 residues. In DNA, the CDR3 is TGTGCCAGCAGTGAAAAAGGTCGCAGGGCGGCAACTAATGAAAAACTGTTTTTT. This sequence encodes CASSEKGRRAATNEKLFF.

In this sample, this clone turned up a few times. This sample includes further DNA sequences coding for the same CDR3. This chain joins TRBV14 and TRBJ2-3, with a weak D call TRBD2 (6 bases). Per germline, CDR1 SGHDN and CDR2 FVKESK. The V end was cut by 0 bases, the J end by 1 base, with 11 bases between. CDR3 length equals 16 residues. The CDR3 spells CASSQDLASGTDTQYF. The CDR3 coding sequence is TGTGCCAGCAGCCAAGATCTGGCTAGCGGCACAGATACGCAGTATTTT.

This clone was seen once. The CDR3 spells CASSRDSSNQPQHF. The CDR3 nucleotides are TGTGCCAGCAGCCGGGACAGTAGCAATCAGCCCCAGCATTTT. The V gene is TRBV6-2 or TRBV6-3, the J gene TRBJ1-5; 7 bases line up with TRBD1. The CDR3 is 14 amino acids. Germline V gene sequence: CDR1 MNHEY, CDR2 SVGEGT. The trim removed 6 bases at V and 0 bases at J, leaving 2 bases unmatched.

J is TRBJ2-5 and V is TRBV20-1, with 9 bases matching TRBD1. The CDR3 runs to 16 residues. V dropped 3 bases and J dropped 2; count of bases not matched to a gene: 10. From germline, CDR1 is DFQATT and CDR2 SNEGSKA (reference sequence). The CDR3 nucleotides read TGCAGTGCTAGTCCCCTACAGGGGGCGCGACAAGAGACCCAGTACTTC. The encoded protein is CSASPLQGARQETQYF.

There are a few counts of this clone. The rearrangement uses TRBV24-1 and TRBJ2-1, with D perhaps matching TRBD2 (5 bases). Trimming removed 1 base from V and 7 bases from J, with 10 bases in between. The germline gives CDR1 KGHDR, CDR2 SFDVKD. CDR3 length equals 14 residues. The CDR3: CATSDFSGSNEQFF. Here the CDR3 DNA reads TGTGCCACCAGTGATTTTTCGGGGAGTAATGAGCAGTTCTTC.

This clone was counted once. The chain joins TRBV4-3 to TRBJ1-6; 8 positions agree with TRBD1. In germline, CDR1 is LGHNA, CDR2 YSLEER. The V gene end was trimmed by 0 bases and the J gene end by 8 bases; junction bases not matched to a gene: 15. The CDR3 contains 19 residues. CDR3 coding DNA: TGCGCCAGCAGCCAAGATTTCTCAGGACAGGGACAGCGTGATTCACCCCTCCACTTT. Encoded protein: CASSQDFSGQGQRDSPLHF.

The chain has TRBV6-2 or TRBV6-3 and TRBJ2-2; a weak D match, TRBD2 (6 bases). CDR1 and CDR2 from the germline V gene are MNHEY and SVGEGT. This CDR3 spans 14 amino acids. V was shortened by 2 bases and J by 6 bases, with 10 bases between the two germline ends. Written as DNA, the CDR3 is TGTGCCAGCAGTTACCAGACTAGACCCGGGGAGCTGTTTTTT. This encodes CASSYQTRPGELFF.

The chain has TRBV7-2 and TRBJ1-2; D uncertain. The CDR3 runs to 13 residues. Germline-derived CDR1 and CDR2 are SGHTA and FQGNSA. The V end lost 1 base, the J end lost 1 base, and 4 bases lay between the germline ends. The CDR3 spells CASSLGVNYGYTF. CDR3 sequence (DNA): TGTGCCAGCAGCTTAGGAGTTAACTATGGCTACACCTTC.

The V gene is TRBV6-5, the J gene TRBJ2-7; D remains unclear. The germline CDR1 and CDR2 sequences are MNHEY and SVGAGI. CDR3 size: 13 residues. With 6 bases removed from V and 3 bases from J, the gap between germline ends came to 12 bases. This CDR3 is CASRGSMDYEQYF. The CDR3 region has the DNA TGTGCCAGCAGGGGTAGCATGGACTACGAGCAGTACTTC.

This clone showed up just a few times. The V gene is TRBV20-1, the J gene TRBJ2-7; possibly TRBD1 for D (5 bases). With 3 bases removed from V and 0 bases from J, the gap between germline ends came to 12 bases. The CDR3 runs to 14 residues. From germline, CDR1 is DFQATT and CDR2 SNEGSKA (reference sequence). CDR3 DNA sequence: TGCAGTGCTAGTCGGCAGGGCCGCTCCTACGAGCAGTACTTC. Encoded protein: CSASRQGRSYEQYF.

The chain links TRBV6-4 to TRBJ2-3, with 9 bases fitting TRBD2. Germline V gene sequence: CDR1 MRHNA, CDR2 SNTAGT. The CDR3 covers 13 residues. Trimming removed 4 bases from V and 8 bases from J; junction bases left unmatched: 4. The CDR3 nucleotides read TGTGCCAGCAGTGTGCGGGAGGGAGGTACGCAGTATTTT. Its protein is CASSVREGGTQYF.

Only a few counts were recorded for this clone. The chain joins TRBV5-1 to TRBJ2-2; 7 positions match TRBD1. From germline, CDR1 is SGHRS and CDR2 YFSETQ. V was pared by 3 bases and J by 5 bases, with 10 bases of the junction left unmatched. There are 16 residues in the CDR3. As DNA, the CDR3 is TGCGCCAGCAGCTCGAAACCGGGACAGACAACCGGGGAGCTGTTTTTT. This encodes CASSSKPGQTTGELFF.

The chain recombines TRBV5-1 with TRBJ2-7; perhaps TRBD2 as D (6 bases). The CDR3 covers 14 residues. Germline loops: CDR1 SGHRS, CDR2 YFSETQ. V was trimmed by 5 bases and J by 5 bases, leaving 17 bases between them. CDR3 sequence reads: CASRASVEPNEQYF. CDR3 bases: TGCGCCAGCAGGGCTAGCGTGGAGCCCAACGAGCAGTACTTC.

In this sample, this clone turned up a few times. CDR3 in amino acids: CASSLVGLTNSPLHF. The CDR3 nucleotides are TGTGCCAGCAGCTTGGTGGGCCTGACTAATTCACCCCTCCACTTT. This chain links TRBV5-6 with TRBJ1-6; no firm D call. The CDR3 totals 15 residues. Trimming took off 0 bases at V and 6 bases at J, with 10 bases between the two ends. Germline V CDR1 and CDR2: SGHDT, YYEEEE.

The V call is TRBV12-3 or TRBV12-4, the J call TRBJ1-1, with D perhaps TRBD1 (5 bases). V shed 6 bases and J shed 5 bases, with 13 bases lying between them. The CDR3 sequence is 13 residues long. The CDR3 loop reads CASRVQERTEAFF. The CDR3 coding sequence is TGTGCCAGCAGGGTACAGGAGAGGACTGAAGCTTTCTTT.

The chain has TRBV6-5 and TRBJ2-3; D call uncertain. Germline loops: CDR1 MNHEY, CDR2 SVGAGI. The CDR3 loop spans 13 amino acids. Trimming shortened V by 4 bases and J by 8 bases, and 13 bases separated the two germline ends. CDR3 sequence: CASSSSLQITQYF. CDR3 sequence (DNA): TGTGCCAGCAGTTCGTCTTTACAAATTACGCAGTATTTT.

J is TRBJ2-4 and V is TRBV28, with TRBD2 matching over 9 bases. CDR3 size: 14 residues. Germline CDR1 and CDR2: MDHEN and SYDVKM. After removal of 4 bases from V and 4 bases from J, the junction contained 2 bases not matched to a gene. The DNA of the CDR3 is TGTGCCAGCAGTTCGGCGGGAGGGAAAAACATTCAGTACTTC. This sequence encodes CASSSAGGKNIQYF.

The chain is built from TRBV24-1 and TRBJ1-2, with 10 nucleotides matching TRBD1. Germline V lookup: CDR1 KGHDR, CDR2 SFDVKD. Unmatched junction bases numbered 4, after V lost 4 bases and J lost 6 bases. This CDR3 spans 14 amino acids. In nucleotides, the CDR3 is TGTGCCACCAGTGACCCCGGGACAGGGGATGGCTACACCTTC. Protein product: CATSDPGTGDGYTF.

This clone was recorded once. The chain couples TRBV9 to TRBJ2-5, with TRBD1 identical over 8 bases. Per the germline V gene, CDR1 is SGDLS and CDR2 is YYNGEE. Germline trimming cut 5 bases from V and 7 bases from J; bases unmatched to any gene: 19. The CDR3 has 17 residues. CDR3 amino acids: CASSRSLDRVFSGTQYF. The CDR3 region has the DNA TGTGCCAGCAGTCGTAGCCTGGACAGGGTTTTTTCTGGGACCCAGTACTTC.

J is TRBJ1-1 and V is TRBV7-2, with a weak D call TRBD1 (5 bases). The germline V gene encodes CDR1 SGHTA and CDR2 FQGNSA. Between the trimmed V and J ends, which lost 1 base and 2 bases, there was a span of 8 bases. The CDR3 sequence is 14 residues long. The CDR3 loop is CASSLGQFNTEAFF. The DNA of the CDR3 is TGTGCCAGCAGCTTAGGACAGTTTAACACTGAAGCTTTCTTT.

The chain has TRBV19 and TRBJ1-5, with unresolved D. V lost 2 bases and J lost 4, with 18 bases in between. The CDR3 totals 17 residues. Looked up from germline, CDR1 is LNHDA and CDR2 is SQIVND (reference sequence). CDR3 protein: CASSIIGDSKRNQPQHF. In DNA, the CDR3 is TGTGCCAGTAGTATAATCGGTGACTCCAAAAGAAATCAGCCCCAGCATTTT.